This T cell receptor (beta chain) originates from a study of early T cells in non-severe SARS-CoV-2 infection. This clonotype was counted at least ten times. TCRdb fed the 5' RACE reads into MiXCR, producing one record per CDR3 protein. Altogether tens of thousands of distinct CDR3 sequences are present, approximately 9% being singletons, with the ten largest covering 4% to 5.5%. The CDR3 spans 13 residues. V lost 6 bases and J 4 bases, leaving 11 bases between the germline ends. Sequenced here: whole blood, sampled at baseline. V and J are TRBV12-3 or TRBV12-4 and TRBJ2-3; D may be TRBD2 (5 bases). The clonotype was recovered from an adult who was a healthcare worker with PCR-confirmed SARS-CoV-2 infection or an uninfected control (not recorded which). Here the CDR3 DNA reads TGTGCCAGCAGCCTACTAGGCGCAGATACGCAGTATTTT. Translating gives CASSLLGADTQYF.